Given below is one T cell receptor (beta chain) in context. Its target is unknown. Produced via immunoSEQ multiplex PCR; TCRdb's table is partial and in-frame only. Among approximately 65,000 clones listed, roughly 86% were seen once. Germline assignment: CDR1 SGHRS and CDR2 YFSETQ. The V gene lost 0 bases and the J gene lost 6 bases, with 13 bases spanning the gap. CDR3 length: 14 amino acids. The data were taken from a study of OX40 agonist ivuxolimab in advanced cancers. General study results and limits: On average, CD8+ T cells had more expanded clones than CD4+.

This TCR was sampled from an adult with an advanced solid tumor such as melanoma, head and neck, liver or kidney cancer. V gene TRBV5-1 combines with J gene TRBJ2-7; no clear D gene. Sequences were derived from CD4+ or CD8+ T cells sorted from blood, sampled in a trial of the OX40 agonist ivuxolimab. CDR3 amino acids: CASSLGHLKGEQYF. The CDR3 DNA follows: TGCGCCAGCAGCTTGGGTCACCTTAAGGGCGAGCAGTACTTC.